This T cell receptor (beta chain) was captured in a study of Ad26.COV2.S vaccination and SARS-CoV-2 variants. The V gene lost 4 bases and the J gene lost 5 bases, with 9 bases spanning the gap. CDR1 and CDR2 from the germline V gene are SGHRS and YFSETQ. The CDR3 spans 12 residues. As for treatment: roughly 18 received Ad26.COV2.S at low or high dose, single or two shots; about five received placebo; per-sample allocation not given. Sampling took place 63 days after the first vaccine or placebo injection. The data were produced by immunoSEQ multiplex PCR, yet TCRdb's version contains in-frame clones alone and is incomplete. The sample holds 200,000 to 250,000 clones; over 75% are singletons and the top ten take over 8.5%.

This chain connects TRBV5-1 to TRBJ2-5; D is unresolved. Sequenced material: peripheral blood, taken in a trial of Ad26.COV2.S vaccine versus placebo. This TCR came from a person between 18 and 59 years old who received the Ad26.COV2.S COVID-19 vaccine or a placebo. CDR3 region: CASSNMGETQYF. For the CDR3, the DNA is TGCGCCAGCAGCAACATGGGGGAGACCCAGTACTTC.